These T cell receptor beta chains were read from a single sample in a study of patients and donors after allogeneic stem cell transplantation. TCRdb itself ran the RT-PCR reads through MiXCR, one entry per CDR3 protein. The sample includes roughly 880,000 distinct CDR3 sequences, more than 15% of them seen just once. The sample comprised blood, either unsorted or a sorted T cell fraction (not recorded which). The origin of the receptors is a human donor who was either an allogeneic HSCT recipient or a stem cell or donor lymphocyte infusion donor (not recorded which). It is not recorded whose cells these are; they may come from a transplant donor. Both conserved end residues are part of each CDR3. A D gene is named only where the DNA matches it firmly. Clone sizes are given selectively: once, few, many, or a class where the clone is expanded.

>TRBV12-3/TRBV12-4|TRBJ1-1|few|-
TGTGCCAGCACCCCGTCAGGGACCGCGAACACTGAAGCTTTCTTT
CASTPSGTANTEAFF
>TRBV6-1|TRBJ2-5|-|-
TGTGCCAGCAGCCCTAGCGCCCGAAGAGGGACCCAGTACTTC
CASSPSARRGTQYF
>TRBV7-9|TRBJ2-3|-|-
TGTGCCAGCAGCTTAGCGATGGTGGATACGCAGTATTTT
CASSLAMVDTQYF
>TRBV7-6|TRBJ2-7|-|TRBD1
TGTGCCAGCAGACAGTCATCCGGGACAGGAAGATACGAGCAGTACTTC
CASRQSSGTGRYEQYF
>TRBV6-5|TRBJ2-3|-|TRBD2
TGTGCCAGCAGTTACGGCCGGGGGGGCAGGGCAGATACGCAGTATTTT
CASSYGRGGRADTQYF
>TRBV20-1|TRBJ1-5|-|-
TGCAGTGCTCGAACAGGGTATAGCAATCAGCCCCAGCATTTT
CSARTGYSNQPQHF
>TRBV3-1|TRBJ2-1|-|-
TGTGCCAGCAGCTCGGGGGCGGTATACAATGAGCAGTTCTTC
CASSSGAVYNEQFF
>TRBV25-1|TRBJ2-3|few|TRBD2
TGTGCCAGCAGTGCAGGAAAAGCGGGGGGGCCCACAGATACGCAGTATTTT
CASSAGKAGGPTDTQYF
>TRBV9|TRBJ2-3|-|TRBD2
TGTGCCAGCAGCTTACAGACTAGCGGGAGGGATACGCAGTATTTT
CASSLQTSGRDTQYF
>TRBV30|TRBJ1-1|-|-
TGTGCCAGTCAGAACGGAGCGAACACTGAAGCTTTCTTT
CASQNGANTEAFF
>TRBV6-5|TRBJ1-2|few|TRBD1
TGTGCCAGCAGTTACGCTTCCGGGACAGGGGAGTTGGGCTACACCTTC
CASSYASGTGELGYTF
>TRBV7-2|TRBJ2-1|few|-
TGTGCCAGCAGCTTAGGGCCAGTTTACAATGAGCAGTTCTTC
CASSLGPVYNEQFF
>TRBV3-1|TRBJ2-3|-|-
TGTGCCAGCAGCCAAGATCCAATGACAAGCACAGATACGCAGTATTTT
CASSQDPMTSTDTQYF
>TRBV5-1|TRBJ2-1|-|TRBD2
TGCGCCAGCAGCTTGGAGGCTAGCGGGAGGATTTACAATGAGCAGTTCTTC
CASSLEASGRIYNEQFF
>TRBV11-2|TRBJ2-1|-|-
TGTGCCAGCAGCCCTAGTGTGGGGGAACTCGATGAGCAGTTCTTC
CASSPSVGELDEQFF